This TCR beta chain was captured by sequencing in a study of T cells after yellow fever vaccination. There are 11 residues in the CDR3. The ends were cut back, 8 bases at V and 8 bases at J, with 9 bases in the middle. In germline, CDR1 is LNHNV, CDR2 YYDKDF (reference sequence). 5'RACE template switching produced TCR cDNA carrying a universal primer site and UMIs. TCRdb re-derived calls from the 5' RACE reads in MiXCR, one entry per CDR3 protein. The table records 510,000 or so distinct CDR3 sequences, roughly 19% of them present only once. This chain joins TRBV15 and TRBJ2-2; D is perhaps TRBD2 (5 bases). The receptor was isolated from a man aged 25-45 years who received the YFV17D yellow fever vaccine. Sequenced material: PBMCs, taken 15 days after the yellow fever booster vaccination. The CDR3 here is CATEGLGELFF. CDR3 nucleotides: TGTGCCACCGAGGGTTTGGGGGAGCTGTTTTTT.